This TCR beta chain was captured by sequencing in a study of Graves' ophthalmopathy and Graves' hyperthyroidism. In the study overall: Hyperthyroidism showing no ophthalmopathy within 18 months of follow-up was stable. Points from the study as a whole: The model flagged ophthalmopathy progression at more than 60% sensitivity and 72% to 85% specificity.

This clonotype was picked up many times. Its antigen remains unknown. This CDR3 spans 13 amino acids. The ends were cut back, 2 bases at V and 8 bases at J, with 13 bases in the middle. Germline CDR1 SGHRS, CDR2 YFSETQ. Scientists amplified the TCR beta CDR3 regions from RNA transcripts. Second-round multiplex PCR came after first-round RT-PCR with HTBI primers. TCRdb ran MiXCR on the multiplex PCR reads and lists one entry per CDR3 protein. The sample has some 1.1 million distinct CDR3 sequences, about 36% seen once. The sequencing input was peripheral blood or thyroid tissue (not recorded which). This TCR derives from an adult man with Graves' hyperthyroidism. The chain couples TRBV5-1 to TRBJ1-2; tentatively, D is TRBD1 (6 bases). CDR3 in amino acids: CASSLNRDGGYTF. CDR3 nucleotides: TGCGCCAGCAGCTTAAACAGGGACGGGGGCTACACCTTC. Full variable domain (outside the CDR3, taken from reference TRBV5-1 and TRBJ1-2): KAGVTQTPRYLIKTRGQQVTLSCSPISGHRSVSWYQQTPGQGLQFLFEYFSETQRNKGNFPGRFSGRQFSNSRSEMNVSTLELGDSALYLCASSLNRDGGYTFGSGTRLTVV.